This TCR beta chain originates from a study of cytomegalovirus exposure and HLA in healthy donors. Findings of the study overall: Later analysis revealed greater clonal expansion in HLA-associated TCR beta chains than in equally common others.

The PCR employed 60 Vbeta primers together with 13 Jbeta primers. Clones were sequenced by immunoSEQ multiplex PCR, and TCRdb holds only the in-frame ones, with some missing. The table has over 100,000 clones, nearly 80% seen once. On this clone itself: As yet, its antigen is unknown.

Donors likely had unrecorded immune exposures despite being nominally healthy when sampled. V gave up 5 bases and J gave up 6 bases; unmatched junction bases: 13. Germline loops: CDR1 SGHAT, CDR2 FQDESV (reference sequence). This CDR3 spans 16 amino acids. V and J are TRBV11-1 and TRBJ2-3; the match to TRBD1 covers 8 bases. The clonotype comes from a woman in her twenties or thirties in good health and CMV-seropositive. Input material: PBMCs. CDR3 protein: CASSLRTGQELDTQYF. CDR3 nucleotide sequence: TGTGCCAGCAGCCTTAGGACAGGGCAGGAACTGGATACGCAGTATTTT. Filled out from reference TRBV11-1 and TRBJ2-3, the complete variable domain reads EAEVAQSPRYKITEKSQAVAFWCDPISGHATLYWYRQILGQGPELLVQFQDESVVDDSQLPKDRFSAERLKGVDSTLKIQPAELGDSAMYLCASSLRTGQELDTQYFGPGTRLTVL.